Below, 19 T cell receptor beta chains from the same sample are listed, as sequenced in a study of blood T cell repertoires in COVID-19 (dated by TCRdb to 2019 to 2021). The library was built by means of the immunoSEQ multiplex PCR assay. This is the immuneACCESS table as TCRdb keeps it, with only in-frame sequences that have V and J called. A part of the clones is gone; compared with another copy, unresolved V genes explain less than half, and the rest is unexplained. The sample table shows 250,000 or so clones, and about 91% are seen once. The ten largest clones add up to 2.5% to 3% of the sample. The sample was PBMCs or T cells enriched from blood (not recorded which). The source of these receptors is a man aged 35 to 55 who had been exposed to COVID-19.

J is TRBJ2-7 and V is TRBV18, with D possibly being TRBD2 (5 bases). Between the trimmed V and J ends, which lost 6 bases and 2 bases, there was a span of 11 bases. The CDR3 runs 13 residues. The germline gives CDR1 KGHSH, CDR2 LQKENI. This CDR3 reads CASSPDGAYEQYF. CDR3 bases: TGTGCCAGCTCGCCTGACGGGGCCTACGAGCAGTACTTC. Combining the CDR3 with reference TRBV18 and TRBJ2-7 gives the whole variable domain NAGVMQNPRHLVRRRGQEARLRCSPMKGHSHVYWYRQLPEEGLKFMVYLQKENIIDESGMPKERFSAEFPKEGPSILRIQQVVRGDSAAYFCASSPDGAYEQYFGPGTRLTVT.

This clone appeared a few times. The genes are TRBV27 and TRBJ2-1; 14 bases are a match to TRBD2. The CDR3 has 17 amino acids. J lost 0 bases, V lost 5 bases, and 3 bases had no gene match. Germline-derived CDR1 and CDR2 are MNHEY and SMNVEV (reference sequence). In nucleotides, the CDR3 is TGTGCCAGCAGTGACGGGACTAGCGGGAGCTCCTACAATGAGCAGTTCTTC. This codes for CASSDGTSGSSYNEQFF.

CDR3 DNA: TGTGCCAGCAGCTACAAGCGGAACAATGAGCAGTTCTTC. As protein: CASSYKRNNEQFF. The V and J genes are TRBV7-2 and TRBJ2-1, with D perhaps TRBD2 (5 bases). Germline V gene data show CDR1 as SGHTA and CDR2 as FQGNSA. CDR3 length equals 13 residues. V was pared by 4 bases and J by 5 bases, with 9 bases between.

The V gene is TRBV19, the J gene TRBJ1-4; a weak D match, TRBD1 (6 bases). CDR3 length: 15 residues. Per germline, CDR1 LNHDA and CDR2 SQIVND (reference sequence). Trimming took off 5 bases at V and 8 bases at J, with 18 bases between the two ends. The DNA of the CDR3 is TGTGCCAGTAGTTCGGCCCGGGACATCGGGGAAAAACTGTTTTTT. This codes for CASSSARDIGEKLFF.

The V gene is TRBV19, the J gene TRBJ1-1; no definite D call. The CDR3 covers 11 residues. The germline V gene has CDR1 LNHDA and CDR2 SQIVND (reference sequence). With 7 bases removed from V and 4 bases from J, the gap between germline ends came to 7 bases. DNA for the CDR3: TGTGCCAGTAAATCGGTCACTGAAGCTTTCTTT. It encodes CASKSVTEAFF.

This chain uses TRBV7-9 with TRBJ2-7; possible D gene TRBD1, 6 bases. Germline V CDR1 and CDR2: SEHNR, FQNEAQ (reference sequence). V was trimmed by 4 bases and J by 3 bases, leaving 10 bases between them. This CDR3 has 13 amino acids. DNA for the CDR3: TGTGCCAGCAGCTCCTTACAGGGCTACGAGCAGTACTTC. It specifies CASSSLQGYEQYF.

The count of this clone is one. The chain uses TRBV6-6 and TRBJ1-2; 7 bases line up with TRBD1. The V gene end was trimmed by 6 bases and the J gene end by 4 bases; junction bases not matched to a gene: 5. Germline V lookup: CDR1 MNHNY, CDR2 SVGAGI (reference sequence). The CDR3 length is 13 residues. In DNA form, the CDR3 reads TGTGCCAGCAGGCGGGACAGATTCTATGGCTACACCTTC. This translates into CASRRDRFYGYTF.

The chain combines TRBV29-1 with TRBJ2-1; 9 bases fit TRBD2. Germline CDR1 is SQVTM and CDR2 is ANQGSEA. V was clipped by 0 bases and J by 2 bases; unmatched bases: 5. The CDR3 contains 16 residues. The CDR3 region has the DNA TGCAGCGTTGAAGATCTAGGACTAGCGCCCTACAATGAGCAGTTCTTC. It specifies CSVEDLGLAPYNEQFF.

The chain couples TRBV5-5 to TRBJ2-7, with 7 bases lining up with TRBD1. V lost 1 base, J lost 6 bases, and 10 bases stayed unmatched. Per germline, CDR1 SGHKS and CDR2 YYEKEE (reference sequence). This CDR3 is 15 amino acids long. The CDR3 spells CASSLLGDSEGEQYF. CDR3 bases: TGTGCCAGCAGCTTGTTGGGGGACAGCGAGGGCGAGCAGTACTTC. Variable domain in full (rest from reference TRBV5-5 and TRBJ2-7): DAGVTQSPTHLIKTRGQQVTLRCSPISGHKSVSWYQQVLGQGPQFIFQYYEKEERGRGNFPDRFSARQFPNYSSELNVNALLLGDSALYLCASSLLGDSEGEQYFGPGTRLTVT.

This clone was seen just once. This chain links TRBV19 with TRBJ1-5, with 8 bases identical to TRBD1. Germline assignment: CDR1 LNHDA and CDR2 SQIVND (reference sequence). The CDR3 is made up of 14 amino acids. Trimming cost V 7 bases and J 6 bases; bases outside gene matches: 8. The CDR3 protein is CASTARGRGQPQHF. In DNA form, the CDR3 reads TGTGCCAGTACCGCCAGGGGGCGAGGTCAGCCCCAGCATTTT.

The chain carries TRBV6-5 and TRBJ1-5; 7 positions agree with TRBD1. The CDR3 runs to 15 residues. Germline assignment: CDR1 MNHEY and CDR2 SVGAGI. The trim removed 6 bases at V and 3 bases at J, leaving 8 bases unmatched. The CDR3 loop reads CASRKSGGSNQPQHF. For the CDR3, the DNA is TGTGCCAGCAGAAAATCAGGGGGGTCCAATCAGCCCCAGCATTTT.

In nucleotides, the CDR3 is TGTGCCACCAGTGATACGCAGGGGCCGACCTCTGAAGCTTTCTTT. It codes for CATSDTQGPTSEAFF. The chain joins TRBV24-1 to TRBJ1-1, with D perhaps matching TRBD1 (6 bases). Germline V gene data show CDR1 as KGHDR and CDR2 as SFDVKD. Trimming cost V 3 bases and J 6 bases, with 16 bases left between them. The CDR3 spans 15 residues.

In its sample, this clone was seen a few times. The gene calls are TRBV3-1 (or the pseudogene TRBV3-2) and TRBJ2-3; 11 bases map to TRBD2. Germline CDR1 is LGHDT and CDR2 is YNNKEL (reference sequence). V trimming: 5 bases; J trimming: 1 base; junction bases outside the gene matches: 5. The CDR3 is made up of 16 amino acids. DNA of the CDR3: TGTGCCAGCAGCTCGGGGACTAGCGGACGCACAGATACGCAGTATTTT. The encoded protein is CASSSGTSGRTDTQYF.

The genes are TRBV4-1 and TRBJ1-1, with D perhaps matching TRBD1 (5 bases). The V end lost 4 bases, the J end lost 1 base, and 10 bases lay between the germline ends. Per germline, CDR1 MGHRA and CDR2 YSYEKL. This CDR3 spans 14 amino acids. The CDR3 sequence is CASSPDGGNTEAFF. Here the CDR3 DNA reads TGCGCCAGCAGCCCTGACGGGGGGAACACTGAAGCTTTCTTT.

The CDR3, as DNA: TGTGCCAGCAGCCAATATCCAGCGGGGGGGGCCAATGAGCAGTTCTTC. It codes for CASSQYPAGGANEQFF. The chain combines TRBV3-1 (or the pseudogene TRBV3-2) with TRBJ2-1; 10 bases are a match to TRBD2. Germline assignment: CDR1 LGHDT and CDR2 YNNKEL (reference sequence). CDR3 length equals 16 residues. V dropped 2 bases and J dropped 6; count of bases not matched to a gene: 7.

The chain employs TRBV28 and TRBJ2-6; 8 positions agree with TRBD1. With 3 bases clipped from V and 0 bases from J, the junction kept 7 bases outside the gene matches. The CDR3 totals 18 residues. Germline lookup yields CDR1 MDHEN and CDR2 SYDVKM. The CDR3 coding sequence is TGTGCCAGCAGTTTTTTCGGGGACAGGATCTCTGGGGCCAACGTCCTGACTTTC. Translating it yields CASSFFGDRISGANVLTF.

V gene TRBV15 combines with J gene TRBJ2-7; no firm D call. Germline V CDR1 and CDR2: LNHNV, YYDKDF (reference sequence). The CDR3 loop spans 13 amino acids. The V end was cut by 1 base, the J end by 7 bases, with 11 bases between. CDR3 coding DNA: TGTGCCACCAGCAGAGTCCCTCCGGAGGAGCAGTACTTC. It translates to CATSRVPPEEQYF.

The chain has TRBV27 and TRBJ2-1; D is unclear. V gave up 6 bases and J gave up 7 bases, with 7 bases separating them. This CDR3 has 11 amino acids. Looked up from germline, CDR1 is MNHEY and CDR2 is SMNVEV (reference sequence). CDR3 in DNA: TGTGCCAGCAGGTTCGTTAATGAGCAGTTCTTC. Its translation is CASRFVNEQFF.

This clone was recorded once. CDR3 loop: CASSEAQGSYEQYF. CDR3 nucleotide sequence: TGTGCCAGCAGTGAAGCGCAGGGTTCCTACGAGCAGTACTTC. The V and J genes are TRBV6-1 and TRBJ2-7, with D possibly being TRBD1 (5 bases). Looked up from germline, CDR1 is MNHNS and CDR2 is SASEGT. V was shortened by 0 bases and J by 1 base, with 7 bases between the two germline ends. The CDR3 is 14 residues long.